Listed below are T cell receptor beta chains from one sample, sequenced in a study of blood T cell repertoires in COVID-19. Clones were read by immunoSEQ multiplex PCR, and TCRdb kept only the in-frame ones, dropping some. The sample consists of about 130,000 clones, approximately 85% of them appearing once. The specimen sequenced was peripheral blood. The receptors shown here come from an elderly woman with COVID-19, enrolled during active disease. CDR3s leave out the opening cysteine and the closing phenylalanine or tryptophan. Expanded clones are given a class, and other clones once, few, many or no size at all.

NA	TRBV28	ASSLSGTGLDTQY
NA	TRBV28	ASPPVAAFMNTEAF
NA	TRBV4-3	ASSQSAGGWSGELF
NA	TRBV5-4	ASSSATSGRADEQF
NA	TRBV2	ASSILDRASYEQY
NA	TRBV4-3	ASSQDRDSGLFSYEQY
NA	TRBV28	ASRLGGTYQETQY
NA	TRBV19	ASSIGTSGTWYQF
NA	TRBV1	TSRRRGSAAF
NA	TRBV5-1	ASSLGWDRSNTEAF
NA	TRBV5-1	ASSSQGGTEAF
NA	TRBV27	ASSFGGKGDTEAF
NA	TRBV5-5	ASSFGRQGGQETQY
NA	TRBV19	ASTGGNLAGELF
NA	TRBV2	ASSVGWGRAQPQH
NA	TRBV27	ASSTTGVGNTIY
NA	TRBV3-1/TRBV3-2	ASSQVGGETEAF
NA	TRBV7-9	ASSLQRDRGYEQY
NA	TRBV11-1	ASSLKAGGSHHEQY
once	TRBV14	ASSQRQVGAGELF
NA	TRBV9	ASSGGQGNYNEQF
many	TRBV6-5	ASRIKGAMNTEAF
NA	TRBV5-1	ASSTGEGAGRDPYEQY
NA	TRBV6-5	ASSYSGAVGEQF
NA	TRBV3-1/TRBV3-2	ASSQEQAAGSEKLF
NA	TRBV28	ASSNPRYGTGGPDTQY
NA	TRBV29-1	SVVSPGQGLETQY
NA	TRBV2	ASTRQGRAEAF
NA	TRBV2	ASYQGSSSYNEQF
NA	TRBV5-4	ASSRGTGRGGRNEQF
NA	TRBV20-1	SASGDRGRATDTQY